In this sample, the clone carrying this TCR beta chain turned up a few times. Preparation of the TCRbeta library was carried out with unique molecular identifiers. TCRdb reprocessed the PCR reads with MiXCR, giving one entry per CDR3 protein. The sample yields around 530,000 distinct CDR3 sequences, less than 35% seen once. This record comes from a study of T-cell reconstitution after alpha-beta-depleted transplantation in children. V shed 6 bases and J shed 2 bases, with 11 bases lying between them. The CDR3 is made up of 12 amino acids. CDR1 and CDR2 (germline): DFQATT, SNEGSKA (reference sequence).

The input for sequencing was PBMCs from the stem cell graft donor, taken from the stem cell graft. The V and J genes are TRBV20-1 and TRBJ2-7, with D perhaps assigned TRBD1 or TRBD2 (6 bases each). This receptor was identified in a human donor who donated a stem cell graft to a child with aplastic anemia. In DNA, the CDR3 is TGCAGTGCGGGGGGCGGTACCTACGAGCAGTACTTC. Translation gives CSAGGGTYEQYF.